This TCR beta chain was profiled in a study of OX40 agonist ivuxolimab in advanced cancers. Study in general: Each patient was given ivuxolimab into a vein every 2 weeks, at 0.01 to 10 mg/kg. General study results and limits: Clonal expansion was seen in CD4+ and CD8+ blood T cells by week 6 at 0.1 to 3.0 mg/kg.

Worth noting for this clone: Its antigen is unknown.

CDR1 and CDR2 from the germline V gene are SGHDT and YYEEEE. V dropped 0 bases and J dropped 0 bases, with 13 bases sitting between them. The CDR3 is 16 amino acids. Generated by immunoSEQ multiplex PCR, the TCRdb table keeps only in-frame clones and is missing some. The sample lists 20,000 to 25,000 clones; around three quarters were seen once. This clonotype was sampled from an adult with an advanced solid tumor such as melanoma, head and neck, liver or kidney cancer. This chain links TRBV5-6 with TRBJ2-7, with D hard to call. The sequences come from CD4+ or CD8+ T cells sorted from blood, collected in a trial of the OX40 agonist ivuxolimab. The CDR3 DNA sequence: TGTGCCAGCAGCTTGGGGGGATTAGCAAGCTCCTACGAGCAGTACTTC. Its protein is CASSLGGLASSYEQYF.